Following are 13 T cell receptor beta chains from one sample sequenced in a study of blood T cells in healthy people across ages. PCR was performed a second time for roughly 7 to 12 cycles using a sample-barcoded 5' primer and a J-beta primer mix. TCRdb re-analysed the 5' RACE reads in MiXCR, keeping a single row per CDR3 protein. The sample has roughly 500,000 distinct CDR3 sequences; 27% are singletons. The sample consisted of blood. The receptors originated from a woman in her seventies in good health.

This clonotype was picked up a small number of times. The V call is TRBV6-5, the J call TRBJ2-5; TRBD1 or TRBD2 may be the D gene (5 bases each). From germline, CDR1 is MNHEY and CDR2 SVGAGI. The CDR3 covers 14 residues. With 6 bases removed from V and 4 bases from J, the gap between germline ends came to 15 bases. The CDR3 sequence is CASRPGTAIETQYF. Written as DNA, the CDR3 is TGTGCCAGCAGACCCGGGACGGCAATAGAGACCCAGTACTTC.

Ten or more counts support this clonotype. V usage is TRBV3-1 and J usage is TRBJ1-5, with 7 bases that match TRBD1. Losses at the gene ends were 2 bases for V and 2 bases for J; bases not matched to a gene: 3. Germline values: CDR1 LGHDT, CDR2 YNNKEL (reference sequence). The CDR3 spans 15 residues. CDR3 sequence (DNA): TGTGCCAGCAGCCAAACAGGGGTCGGCAATCAGCCCCAGCATTTT. It encodes CASSQTGVGNQPQHF.

The chain recombines TRBV13 with TRBJ2-3, with D unclear. CDR1 is PRHDT, CDR2 FYEKMQ, per germline (reference sequence). This CDR3 spans 12 amino acids. The V and J ends lost 5 bases and 7 bases respectively, with 10 bases between them. The CDR3 is CASSAEINTQYF. CDR3 bases: TGTGCCAGCAGCGCGGAAATTAATACGCAGTATTTT.

V usage is TRBV18 and J usage is TRBJ2-2; 8 positions agree with TRBD1. CDR3 length: 12 amino acids. Germline V gene lookup returns CDR1 KGHSH and CDR2 LQKENI. Trimming cost V 6 bases and J 11 bases; bases outside gene matches: 5. CDR3 sequence reads: CASSPTGDELFF. CDR3 coding DNA: TGTGCCAGCTCGCCGACAGGGGACGAGCTGTTTTTT.

The CDR3 protein is CASSVADRVPGYTF. The CDR3 DNA reads TGTGCCAGCAGCGTAGCGGACAGGGTACCTGGCTACACCTTC. The chain carries TRBV9 and TRBJ1-2, with TRBD1 identical over 8 bases. CDR3 size: 14 residues. J lost 7 bases, V lost 0 bases, and 5 bases had no gene match. Germline lookup yields CDR1 SGDLS and CDR2 YYNGEE. Supplemented by reference TRBV9 and TRBJ1-2, the full variable domain reads DSGVTQTPKHLITATGQRVTLRCSPRSGDLSVYWYQQSLDQGLQFLIQYYNGEERAKGNILERFSAQQFPDLHSELNLSSLELGDSALYFCASSVADRVPGYTFGSGTRLTVV.

The chain couples TRBV12-3 or TRBV12-4 to TRBJ2-2; 10 bases line up with TRBD2. The CDR3 runs to 14 residues. The trim removed 6 bases at V and 3 bases at J, leaving 1 base unmatched. CDR3 nucleotide sequence: TGTGCCAGCAGGCTAGCGGGGGACACCGGGGAGCTGTTTTTT. Translated: CASRLAGDTGELFF.

The gene calls are TRBV7-3 and TRBJ1-2, with D perhaps matching TRBD1 (5 bases). Germline values: CDR1 SGHTA, CDR2 FQGTGA. This CDR3 is built from 14 residues. V gave up 8 bases and J gave up 0 bases, with 13 bases separating them. For the CDR3, the DNA is TGTGCCAGCTCCACAGGACCTTCTAACTATGGCTACACCTTC. Protein sequence: CASSTGPSNYGYTF.

Notes on this clonotype: Mismatch with germline at one junction end may stem from a read error. The gene calls are TRBV20-1 and TRBJ2-1; 7 positions agree with TRBD2. CDR1 DFQATT and CDR2 SNEGSKA come from the germline V gene (reference sequence). The CDR3 is 13 amino acids. CDR3 sequence reads: CSCTGGSFNEQFF. The CDR3 nucleotides read TGCAGTTGTACGGGGGGTTCCTTCAATGAGCAGTTCTTC.

This clonotype was counted only a few times. The V call is TRBV5-1, the J call TRBJ2-7; D not resolved. Germline V gene lookup returns CDR1 SGHRS and CDR2 YFSETQ. Trimming took off 0 bases at V and 3 bases at J, with 16 bases between the two ends. The CDR3 spans 16 residues. Here the CDR3 DNA reads TGCGCCAGCAGCTTGGGGTTCATGGAGCAGAGCTACGAGCAGTACTTC. Amino acid sequence: CASSLGFMEQSYEQYF.

The V and J genes are TRBV4-3 and TRBJ2-3; D call uncertain. CDR3 length: 11 amino acids. From germline, CDR1 is LGHNA and CDR2 YSLEER. With 0 bases removed from V and 10 bases from J, the gap between germline ends came to 5 bases. CDR3 in amino acids: CASSQDGPQYF. CDR3 bases: TGCGCCAGCAGCCAAGATGGTCCGCAGTATTTT.

The rearrangement links TRBV29-1 to TRBJ2-7, with 10 bases lining up with TRBD1. V shed 4 bases, J shed 5 bases, and the junction held 8 bases outside the gene matches. Germline V gene data show CDR1 as SQVTM and CDR2 as ANQGSEA. The CDR3 consists of 14 residues. CDR3 amino acids: CSVVGDRGGHEQYF. In DNA form, the CDR3 reads TGCAGCGTTGTTGGGGACAGGGGCGGCCACGAGCAGTACTTC.

This clonotype showed up many times. V is TRBV7-2 and J is TRBJ2-5; D remains ambiguous. The J call may be incorrect, as the DNA end agrees better with TRBJ2-1. CDR3 length: 13 residues. Germline loops: CDR1 SGHTA, CDR2 FQGNSA. In nucleotides, the CDR3 is TGTGCCAGCAGCTTTGAGGTGTTGCGCGAGCAGTTCTTC. Encoded protein: CASSFEVLREQFF.

This clonotype was seen more than once but under ten times. This chain links TRBV7-2 with TRBJ2-5; unclear D gene. CDR1 and CDR2 (germline): SGHTA, FQGNSA. The CDR3 length is 11 residues. V was cut by 3 bases and J by 7 bases, with 6 bases left in between. The CDR3 here is CASSFWGTQYF. The CDR3 bases are TGTGCCAGCAGCTTTTGGGGGACCCAGTACTTC.